This T cell receptor beta chain was captured by sequencing in a study of blood T cells in healthy people across ages. Of note for this clonotype: The target antigen is unknown.

Germline CDR1 is SGHKS and CDR2 is YYEKEE (reference sequence). The CDR3 loop spans 15 amino acids. J gave up 8 bases and V 4 bases, and 10 bases lay outside the gene matches. The use of a sample-barcoded 5' primer and a J-beta primer mix characterized a second PCR of roughly 7 to 11 cycles. A 12-random-nucleotide template-switch adaptor tagged each cDNA molecule. Any given sample supplied a minimum of 2.5 million CDR3-containing paired-end reads. One entry per CDR3 protein, called by TCRdb with MiXCR from the 5' RACE reads. The table has about 1,800,000 distinct CDR3 sequences, 28% seen once. Study-wide points: Those diversity estimates obtained from one million T cells were thought to be underestimates. Strongly correlated with naive T cell percentage was TCR beta diversity.

The sequenced sample was blood. The TCR originated in a woman under 40 in good health. This sequence joins TRBV5-5 and TRBJ2-3, with 10 nucleotides matching TRBD2. The CDR3 DNA sequence: TGTGCCAGCAGCCCCCCCGGGACTAGCGTCTCTACGCAGTATTTT. This translates into CASSPPGTSVSTQYF.